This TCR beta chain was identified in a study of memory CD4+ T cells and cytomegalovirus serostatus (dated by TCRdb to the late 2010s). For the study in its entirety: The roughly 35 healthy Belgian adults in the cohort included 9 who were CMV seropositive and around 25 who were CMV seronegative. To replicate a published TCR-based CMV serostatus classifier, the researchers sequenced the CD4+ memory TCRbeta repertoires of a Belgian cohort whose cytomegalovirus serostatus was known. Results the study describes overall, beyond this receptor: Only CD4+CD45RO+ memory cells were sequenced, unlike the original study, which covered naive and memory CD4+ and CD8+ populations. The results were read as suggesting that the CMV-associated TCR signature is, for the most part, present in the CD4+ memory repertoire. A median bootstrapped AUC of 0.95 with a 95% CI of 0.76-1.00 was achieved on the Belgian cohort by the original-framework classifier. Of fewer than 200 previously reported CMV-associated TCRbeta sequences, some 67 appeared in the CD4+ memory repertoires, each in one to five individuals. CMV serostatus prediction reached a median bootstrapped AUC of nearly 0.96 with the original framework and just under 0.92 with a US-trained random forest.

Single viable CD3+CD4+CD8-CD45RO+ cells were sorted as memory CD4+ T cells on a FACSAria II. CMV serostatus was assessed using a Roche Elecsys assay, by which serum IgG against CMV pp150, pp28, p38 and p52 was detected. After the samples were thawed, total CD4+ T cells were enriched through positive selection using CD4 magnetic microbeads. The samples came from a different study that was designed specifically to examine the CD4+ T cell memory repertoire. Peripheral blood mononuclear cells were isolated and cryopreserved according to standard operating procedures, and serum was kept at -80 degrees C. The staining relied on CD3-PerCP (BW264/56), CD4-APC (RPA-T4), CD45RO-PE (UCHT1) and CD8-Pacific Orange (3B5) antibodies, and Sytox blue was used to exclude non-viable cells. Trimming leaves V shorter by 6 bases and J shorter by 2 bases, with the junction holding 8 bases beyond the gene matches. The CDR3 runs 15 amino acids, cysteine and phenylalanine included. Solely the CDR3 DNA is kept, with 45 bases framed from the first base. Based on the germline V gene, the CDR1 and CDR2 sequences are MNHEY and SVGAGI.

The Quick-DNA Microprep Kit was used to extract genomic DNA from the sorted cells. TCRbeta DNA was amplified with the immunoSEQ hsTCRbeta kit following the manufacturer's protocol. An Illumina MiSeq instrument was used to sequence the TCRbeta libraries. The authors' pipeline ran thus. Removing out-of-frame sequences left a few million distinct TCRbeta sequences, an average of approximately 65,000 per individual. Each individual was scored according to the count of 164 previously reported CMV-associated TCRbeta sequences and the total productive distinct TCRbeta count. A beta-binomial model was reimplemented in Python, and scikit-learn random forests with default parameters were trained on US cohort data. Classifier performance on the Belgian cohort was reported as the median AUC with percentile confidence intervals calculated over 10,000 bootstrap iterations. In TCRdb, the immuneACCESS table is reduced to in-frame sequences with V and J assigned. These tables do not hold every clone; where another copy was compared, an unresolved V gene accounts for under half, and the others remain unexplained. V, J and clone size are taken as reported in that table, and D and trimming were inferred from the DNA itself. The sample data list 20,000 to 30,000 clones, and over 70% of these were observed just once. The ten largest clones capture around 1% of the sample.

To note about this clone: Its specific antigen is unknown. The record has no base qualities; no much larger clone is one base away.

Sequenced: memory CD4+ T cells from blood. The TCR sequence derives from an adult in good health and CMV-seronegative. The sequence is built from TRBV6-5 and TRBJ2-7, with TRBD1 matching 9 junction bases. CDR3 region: CASSTLGQGPYEQYF. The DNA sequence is TGTGCCAGCAGCACCCTTGGACAGGGGCCCTACGAGCAGTACTTC.